Listed here are 31 T cell receptor beta chains from one sample, sequenced in a study of OX40 agonist ivuxolimab in advanced cancers. Sequenced by immunoSEQ multiplex PCR; TCRdb stores in-frame clones only, minus some. The sample carries 95,000 to 100,000 clones, about 92% recorded once. The sample here was CD4+ or CD8+ T cells sorted from blood, taken in a trial of the OX40 agonist ivuxolimab. The receptors shown here come from an adult with an advanced solid tumor such as melanoma, head and neck, liver or kidney cancer.

The chain combines TRBV6-1 with TRBJ1-2; the D is unclear. Germline-derived CDR1 and CDR2 are MNHNS and SASEGT. The CDR3 loop spans 14 amino acids. V lost 6 bases and J lost 4, with 15 bases in between. Written as DNA, the CDR3 is TGTGCCAGCAGAATGATCGGGGTACGCTATGGCTACACCTTC. It encodes CASRMIGVRYGYTF.

V is TRBV28 and J is TRBJ2-7, with 7 bases aligning to TRBD1. V lost 3 bases and J lost 6; bases outside the gene matches: 2. CDR3 length equals 12 residues. Germline values: CDR1 MDHEN, CDR2 SYDVKM. The CDR3 reads CASSFRGREQYF. The CDR3 region has the DNA TGTGCCAGCAGTTTTAGGGGGCGCGAGCAGTACTTC.

The chain employs TRBV4-3 and TRBJ2-6; perhaps TRBD1 as D (6 bases). The V and J ends lost 1 base and 1 base respectively, with 11 bases between them. The germline V gene encodes CDR1 LGHNA and CDR2 YSLEER. CDR3 size: 17 residues. The DNA of the CDR3 is TGCGCCAGCAGCCAAGGGACAGATAATTCTGGGGCCAACGTCCTGACTTTC. Its translation is CASSQGTDNSGANVLTF.

V is TRBV19 and J is TRBJ1-5; 7 positions agree with TRBD1. Germline CDR1 LNHDA, CDR2 SQIVND (reference sequence). With V trimmed by 4 bases and J by 4 bases, 4 bases remained unmatched. The CDR3 is 14 amino acids. The DNA of the CDR3 is TGTGCCAGTAGTAGCCAGGGGGTTAATCAGCCCCAGCATTTT. Translating gives CASSSQGVNQPQHF. The whole variable domain, filled in from reference TRBV19 and TRBJ1-5, reads DGGITQSPKYLFRKEGQNVTLSCEQNLNHDAMYWYRQDPGQGLRLIYYSQIVNDFQKGDIAEGYSVSREKKESFPLTVTSAQKNPTAFYLCASSSQGVNQPQHFGDGTRLSIL.

This clone appeared a few times. The chain has TRBV5-8 and TRBJ1-6; no reliable D call. Germline assignment: CDR1 SGHTS and CDR2 YDEGEE. This CDR3 is 15 amino acids long. V was clipped by 5 bases and J by 9 bases, with 18 bases between them. The CDR3 region is CASRSISFGISPLHF. The CDR3 nucleotides are TGTGCCAGCAGGAGTATTTCCTTCGGGATTTCACCCCTCCACTTT.

This sequence joins TRBV11-3 and TRBJ2-1, with D uncertain. Germline V lookup: CDR1 SGHNT, CDR2 YENEEA. Trimming stripped 5 bases from V and 12 bases from J, with 17 bases between. The CDR3 spans 13 residues. CDR3: CASSPTWLVGQFF. DNA of the CDR3: TGTGCCAGCAGCCCGACGTGGCTAGTGGGGCAGTTCTTC.

The CDR3 loop reads CASSLEPTNEKLFF. The CDR3 DNA reads as TGCGCCAGCAGCCTTGAACCTACTAATGAAAAACTGTTTTTT. The V gene is TRBV4-1, the J gene TRBJ1-4, with D unresolved. This CDR3 spans 14 amino acids. Germline V CDR1 and CDR2: MGHRA, YSYEKL. Trimming took off 4 bases at V and 2 bases at J, with 8 bases between the two ends.

The genes are TRBV11-2 and TRBJ2-7; 8 nucleotides agree with TRBD2. CDR1 is SGHAT and CDR2 is FQNNGV in the germline V gene. This CDR3 has 15 amino acids. J gave up 4 bases and V 5 bases, and 10 bases lay outside the gene matches. The CDR3 spells CASSRSGIQRYEQYV. The CDR3 region has the DNA TGTGCCAGCAGCCGTAGCGGGATCCAACGTTACGAGCAGTACGTC.

The rearrangement joins TRBV11-2 to TRBJ2-3; 12 bases are shared with TRBD2. This CDR3 comprises 16 residues. Germline CDR1 SGHAT, CDR2 FQNNGV. Trimming took 5 bases from V and 0 from J; bases not matched to a gene: 3. This CDR3 reads CASSLTSGRSTDTQYF. CDR3 nucleotide sequence: TGTGCCAGCAGCCTAACTAGCGGGAGGAGCACAGATACGCAGTATTTT.

The chain links TRBV11-3 to TRBJ2-1; D may be TRBD2 (5 bases). The CDR3 has 15 residues. The ends were cut back, 2 bases at V and 5 bases at J, with 13 bases in the middle. Germline V gene data show CDR1 as SGHNT and CDR2 as YENEEA. The DNA for the CDR3 is TGTGCCAGCAGCTTATTTCGGGATGATAACAATGAGCAGTTCTTC. As protein: CASSLFRDDNNEQFF. Based on the CDR3 plus reference TRBV11-3 and TRBJ2-1, the full variable domain is EAGVVQSPRYKIIEKKQPVAFWCNPISGHNTLYWYLQNLGQGPELLIRYENEEAVDDSQLPKDRFSAERLKGVDSTLKIQPAELGDSAVYLCASSLFRDDNNEQFFGPGTRLTVL.

The chain employs TRBV4-3 and TRBJ1-1; D is unresolved. Germline V gene lookup returns CDR1 LGHNA and CDR2 YSLEER. The V end lost 3 bases, the J end lost 7 bases, and 21 bases lay between the germline ends. The CDR3 totals 16 residues. The CDR3 here is CASSQDLRFYLGEAFF. CDR3 nucleotides: TGCGCCAGCAGCCAGGACCTCAGGTTTTATCTGGGTGAAGCTTTCTTT.

V usage is TRBV7-3 and J usage is TRBJ2-7; D perhaps matches TRBD1 (6 bases). CDR1 is SGHTA, CDR2 FQGTGA, per germline. CDR3 length: 13 amino acids. Trimming stripped 6 bases from V and 0 bases from J, with 9 bases between. This chain's CDR3 is CASSQGNSYEQYF. The CDR3 DNA follows: TGTGCCAGCAGTCAGGGGAACTCCTACGAGCAGTACTTC.

This chain uses TRBV30 with TRBJ1-4; possible D gene TRBD1, 5 bases. Germline CDR1 reads GTSNPN; CDR2 reads SVGIG (reference sequence). The CDR3 is made up of 15 amino acids. V lost 0 bases to trimming and J lost 11 bases, with 19 bases between them. This chain's CDR3 is CAWSVPGTRGGKLFF. The DNA for the CDR3 is TGTGCCTGGAGTGTACCCGGGACGCGAGGTGGGAAACTGTTTTTT.

The chain is built from TRBV29-1 and TRBJ1-2; D gene uncertain. Germline CDR1 SQVTM, CDR2 ANQGSEA. V shed 3 bases and J shed 9 bases, with 5 bases lying between them. This CDR3 is built from 9 residues. The CDR3 reads CSVEESYTF. In DNA form, the CDR3 reads TGCAGCGTTGAGGAGAGCTACACCTTC.

The CDR3 reads CASSLTGTGEQPQHF. DNA of the CDR3: TGTGCCAGCAGTTTAACCGGGACAGGGGAACAGCCCCAGCATTTT. The chain couples TRBV27 to TRBJ1-5; 10 bases map to TRBD1. This CDR3 has 15 amino acids. Germline CDR1 MNHEY, CDR2 SMNVEV (reference sequence). After removal of 2 bases from V and 7 bases from J, the junction contained 5 bases not matched to a gene.

This clone was counted a single time. CDR3 sequence (DNA): TGTGCCAGTAGTATAGGACTAGCGGGCTTCACAGATACGCAGTATTTT. Its translation is CASSIGLAGFTDTQYF. The rearrangement joins TRBV19 to TRBJ2-3, with 10 positions matching TRBD2. Losses at the gene ends were 1 base for V and 2 bases for J; bases not matched to a gene: 3. The CDR3 loop spans 16 amino acids. Germline V gene sequence: CDR1 LNHDA, CDR2 SQIVND (reference sequence).

The chain combines TRBV6-1 with TRBJ2-2; D unclear. The CDR3 spans 12 residues. The V end was cut by 5 bases, the J end by 4 bases, with 5 bases between. Germline V gene data show CDR1 as MNHNS and CDR2 as SASEGT. The CDR3 reads CASSFSTGELFF. As DNA, the CDR3 is TGTGCCAGCAGTTTTTCCACCGGGGAGCTGTTTTTT.

The CDR3 spells CAWSVSSGYGYTF. The DNA of the CDR3 is TGTGCCTGGAGTGTATCCTCCGGATATGGCTACACCTTC. This chain links TRBV30 with TRBJ1-2; D not certain. Germline V gives CDR1 GTSNPN, CDR2 SVGIG (reference sequence). V shed 0 bases and J shed 5 bases, with 10 bases lying between them. The CDR3 spans 13 residues.

As to this clone: The sample has other DNA sequences that encode this CDR3 too. V gene TRBV5-1 combines with J gene TRBJ2-3, with D uncertain. V was pared by 4 bases and J by 0 bases, with 6 bases between. This CDR3 spans 13 amino acids. The V gene's germline CDR1 is SGHRS and CDR2 YFSETQ. This CDR3 is CASSLFSTDTQYF. The CDR3 DNA reads TGCGCCAGCAGCCTCTTTAGCACAGATACGCAGTATTTT.

The gene calls are TRBV19 and TRBJ2-3; TRBD1 or TRBD2 may be the D gene (5 bases each). CDR3 length equals 14 residues. V was cut by 3 bases and J by 0 bases, with 7 bases left in between. Germline V lookup: CDR1 LNHDA, CDR2 SQIVND (reference sequence). CDR3 amino acids: CASSIRDSTDTQYF. The CDR3 bases are TGTGCCAGTAGTATCCGGGACAGCACAGATACGCAGTATTTT. Drawing the rest from reference TRBV19 and TRBJ2-3, the complete variable domain is DGGITQSPKYLFRKEGQNVTLSCEQNLNHDAMYWYRQDPGQGLRLIYYSQIVNDFQKGDIAEGYSVSREKKESFPLTVTSAQKNPTAFYLCASSIRDSTDTQYFGPGTRLTVL.

Worth noting for this clone: The junction does not match germline at one end; this may be a read error. V gene TRBV7-3 combines with J gene TRBJ2-1, with 13 positions matching TRBD2. This CDR3 has 16 amino acids. Germline V gene lookup returns CDR1 SGHTA and CDR2 FQGTGA. The CDR3 reads CASSLTLAGGPYEQFF. In DNA, the CDR3 is TGTGCCAGCAGCCTAACACTAGCGGGAGGGCCCTATGAGCAGTTCTTC.

This chain uses TRBV12-5 with TRBJ2-4; D unclear. There are 13 residues in the CDR3. V was trimmed by 1 base and J by 7 bases, leaving 8 bases between them. Germline V gene data show CDR1 as LGHNT and CDR2 as FRNRAP. The CDR3 region has the DNA TGTGCTAGTGGTTTGGCCGCCGTGAACATTCAGTACTTC. Its translation: CASGLAAVNIQYF.

This chain joins TRBV27 and TRBJ2-2; TRBD2 matches at 14 bases. CDR3 length: 15 residues. With V trimmed by 8 bases and J by 6 bases, 5 bases remained unmatched. In germline, CDR1 is MNHEY, CDR2 SMNVEV (reference sequence). The CDR3 spells CASLTSGGASGELFF. The CDR3 DNA is TGTGCCAGCTTGACTAGCGGGGGGGCATCCGGGGAGCTGTTTTTT.

The V and J genes are TRBV5-1 and TRBJ1-2; D perhaps matches TRBD1 (5 bases). Germline lookup yields CDR1 SGHRS and CDR2 YFSETQ. Trimming removed 0 bases at V and 8 bases at J, with 14 bases between. This CDR3 spans 14 amino acids. The CDR3 DNA reads as TGCGCCAGCAGCTTGGCGGTTGGGGGGGAAGGCTACACCTTC. Protein: CASSLAVGGEGYTF.

This chain joins TRBV10-3 and TRBJ2-3; no definite D call. CDR3 length: 11 amino acids. The V gene lost 8 bases and the J gene lost 6 bases, with 9 bases spanning the gap. Germline CDR1 reads ENHRY; CDR2 reads SYGVKD. The chain's CDR3 is CAIATLDTQYF. CDR3 DNA: TGTGCCATCGCTACTTTGGATACGCAGTATTTT.

The V gene is TRBV28, the J gene TRBJ2-7; D ambiguous. This CDR3 is 15 amino acids long. Germline V gene data show CDR1 as MDHEN and CDR2 as SYDVKM. V was trimmed by 5 bases and J by 3 bases, leaving 17 bases between them. This CDR3 reads CASSGPRPTNYEQYF. As DNA, the CDR3 is TGTGCCAGCAGTGGTCCCCGGCCTACTAACTACGAGCAGTACTTC.

V and J are TRBV5-1 and TRBJ2-2; 11 positions agree with TRBD2. The germline gives CDR1 SGHRS, CDR2 YFSETQ. This CDR3 spans 18 amino acids. V trimming: 0 bases; J trimming: 5 bases; junction bases outside the gene matches: 9. The CDR3 is CASSLVPGLAGGTGELFF. The CDR3 nucleotides are TGCGCCAGCAGCTTGGTTCCTGGGCTAGCGGGAGGAACCGGGGAGCTGTTTTTT.

This clone is a singleton in its sample. This chain connects TRBV5-1 to TRBJ1-2; D remains ambiguous. V lost 0 bases to trimming and J lost 8 bases, with 11 bases between them. The CDR3 runs 13 residues. Germline values: CDR1 SGHRS, CDR2 YFSETQ. The CDR3 DNA sequence: TGCGCCAGCAGCTTGGGACCGATACTAGGCTACACCTTC. Its translation is CASSLGPILGYTF.

The CDR3 nucleotides are TGTGCCAGCAGTCCTATTCCGGGGGGGAGCACAGATACGCAGTATTTT. Its protein is CASSPIPGGSTDTQYF. The chain joins TRBV28 to TRBJ2-3; TRBD2 agrees at 8 bases. The V and J ends lost 5 bases and 0 bases, in that order; junction bases with no gene match: 7. CDR1 is MDHEN, CDR2 SYDVKM, per germline. The CDR3 is 16 amino acids.

The rearrangement uses TRBV28 and TRBJ1-1, with D unresolved. The ends were cut back, 6 bases at V and 12 bases at J, with 17 bases in the middle. This CDR3 spans 12 amino acids. The germline CDR1 and CDR2 sequences are MDHEN and SYDVKM. The CDR3 coding sequence is TGTGCCAGCAGGTCGGACTCTTACGGGACTTTCTTT. Translated, it gives CASRSDSYGTFF.

This clone was seen only once. The chain couples TRBV6-5 to TRBJ1-5; the D gene is possibly TRBD1 (6 bases). Germline V gene sequence: CDR1 MNHEY, CDR2 SVGAGI. Trimming stripped 2 bases from V and 2 bases from J, with 10 bases between. The CDR3 sequence is 15 residues long. CDR3 sequence: CASSYRGTGNQPQHF. Written as DNA, the CDR3 is TGTGCCAGCAGTTACAGGGGGACGGGCAATCAGCCCCAGCATTTT.